The table lists the clone carrying this T cell receptor (beta chain) with a few counts. The antigen remains unidentified. A read error may account for a junction end that differs from germline. Participants, patients aged 18 to 65, had newly diagnosed hyperthyroidism with a duration under 2 months. The CDR3 regions of TCR beta were amplified from RNA transcripts. The study used the HTBI primer set for a first-round RT-PCR of the TCR CDR3. MiXCR was run by TCRdb on the multiplex PCR reads, yielding one entry per CDR3 protein. In the table there are approximately 870,000 distinct CDR3 sequences, 38% of which are singletons. This entry is derived from a study of T cells in Graves' hyperthyroidism and ophthalmopathy. General observations from the study: A model built on 13 V-J features separated ophthalmopathy from stable hyperthyroidism.

The germline gives CDR1 SEHNR, CDR2 FQNEAQ (reference sequence). The CDR3 is 16 amino acids. This clonotype was sampled from a man in his late teens or twenties with Graves' hyperthyroidism. The chain combines TRBV7-9 with TRBJ1-1, with D possibly TRBD1 on 6 matching bases. The sequenced material came from blood. CDR3 in amino acids: CASSQDRGQRGTEAFF. The CDR3 nucleotides are TGCGCCAGCAGCCAAGACCGAGGACAGCGGGGCACTGAAGCTTTCTTT.